This TCR beta chain comes out of a study of CD8+CD57+ T cells in acquired aplastic anemia. The use of genomic DNA as template underpinned the TCR beta VDJ and CDR3 profiling. One entry per CDR3 protein results from TCRdb running MiXCR on the reads. Of approximately 80,000 distinct CDR3 sequences listed, about 70% are singletons. Flow cytometry had shown expanded CD8+CD57+ cells in the patients chosen for sequencing. The diagnosis in all patients was severe acquired aplastic anemia. The V and J ends lost 7 bases and 1 base respectively, with 7 bases between them. CDR1 is SNHLY and CDR2 is FYNNEI in the germline V gene. This CDR3 has 12 residues.

The rearrangement joins TRBV2 to TRBJ1-1; D is ambiguous. The TCR was taken from a human donor with aplastic anemia. The sequencing input was sorted CD4+, CD8+, or CD8+CD57+ T cells (not recorded which) from PBMCs. The CDR3 loop is CASTNPNTEAFF. CDR3 coding DNA: TGTGCCAGCACGAACCCGAACACTGAAGCTTTCTTT. Looking up the rest from reference TRBV2 and TRBJ1-1 gives the full variable domain: EPEVTQTPSHQVTQMGQEVILRCVPISNHLYFYWYRQILGQKVEFLVSFYNNEISEKSEIFDDQFSVERPDGSNFTLKIRSTKLEDSAMYFCASTNPNTEAFFGQGTRLTVV.